One and the same sample provided the 12 T cell receptor beta chains below, sequenced in a study of shared T cell receptors in the human thymus (dated by TCRdb to about 2021). The receptor library was made with the immunoSEQ multiplex PCR assay. TCRdb took over this immuneACCESS table, retaining in-frame rearrangements with V and J assigned. Such tables are incomplete; in checked studies, under half of the missing clones stem from an unresolved V gene, and the remainder is unexplained. This sample lists some 700,000 clones; approximately 90% were detected once. The ten largest clones add up to 0.008% to 0.011% of the sample. These data were likewise used in another study, on human thymus T cells.

Sequenced: thymocytes. These receptors all come from a boy in the first two years of life with a congenital heart defect. Donor details come from another sample of the same person, matched by shared clones.

The chain combines TRBV28 with TRBJ2-4; D possibly corresponds to TRBD1 (5 bases). Germline values: CDR1 MDHEN, CDR2 SYDVKM. This CDR3 spans 13 amino acids. V was cut by 10 bases and J by 4 bases, with 14 bases left in between. The CDR3 nucleotides read TGTGCCACCGATCGTCCAGGGAAAAACATTCAGTACTTC. Its translation is CATDRPGKNIQYF.

The CDR3 DNA is TGTGCCACCGAGGACAGGGGTATGAACACTGAAGCTTTCTTT. Translation gives CATEDRGMNTEAFF. This chain joins TRBV6-1 and TRBJ1-1, with 9 positions matching TRBD1. Germline V gene lookup returns CDR1 MNHNS and CDR2 SASEGT. The CDR3 sequence is 14 residues long. V shed 10 bases and J 0 bases; nucleotides not matched to a gene: 6.

This CDR3 is CATMWTSGAYEQYF. The CDR3 nucleotides read TGTGCCACCATGTGGACTAGCGGGGCCTACGAGCAGTACTTC. The V call is TRBV28, the J call TRBJ2-7; TRBD2 matches 12 bases. Looked up from germline, CDR1 is MDHEN and CDR2 is SYDVKM. The CDR3 consists of 14 residues. With 10 bases clipped from V and 2 bases from J, the junction kept 6 bases outside the gene matches.

V usage is TRBV4-2 and J usage is TRBJ1-2, with D tentatively TRBD1 (5 bases). The V end lost 3 bases, the J end lost 8 bases, and 19 bases lay between the germline ends. Germline V lookup: CDR1 LGHNA, CDR2 YNFKEQ. This CDR3 contains 15 residues. This chain's CDR3 is CASSQTGLRRPGYTF. The CDR3, as DNA: TGTGCCAGCAGCCAGACGGGACTGCGTCGTCCCGGCTACACCTTC.

This chain connects TRBV11-1 to TRBJ2-1; the match to TRBD2 covers 9 bases. The V segment lost 1 base and the J segment 6 bases; nucleotides outside the gene matches: 10. This CDR3 has 17 residues. The germline V gene has CDR1 SGHAT and CDR2 FQDESV (reference sequence). CDR3 in amino acids: CASSLGGLAGYANEQFF. As DNA, the CDR3 is TGTGCCAGCAGCTTAGGGGGGCTAGCGGGATACGCCAATGAGCAGTTCTTC. The variable domain in full, with the rest retrieved from reference TRBV11-1 and TRBJ2-1, is EAEVAQSPRYKITEKSQAVAFWCDPISGHATLYWYRQILGQGPELLVQFQDESVVDDSQLPKDRFSAERLKGVDSTLKIQPAELGDSAMYLCASSLGGLAGYANEQFFGPGTRLTVL.

The V call is TRBV2, the J call TRBJ1-2, with no clear D. Germline CDR1 reads SNHLY; CDR2 reads FYNNEI. The CDR3 runs to 12 residues. Trimming stripped 1 base from V and 5 bases from J, with 5 bases between. The CDR3 region is CASSEGTYGYTF. The CDR3, as DNA: TGTGCCAGCAGTGAAGGCACTTATGGCTACACCTTC.

The rearrangement links TRBV28 to TRBJ2-7, with 9 bases identical to TRBD2. This CDR3 has 18 residues. V trimming: 2 bases; J trimming: 4 bases; junction bases outside the gene matches: 15. From germline, CDR1 is MDHEN and CDR2 SYDVKM. CDR3: CASSLPPGVGGRGYEQYF. The CDR3 bases are TGTGCCAGCAGTTTACCGCCCGGGGTTGGCGGGAGGGGTTACGAGCAGTACTTC. The full variable domain, completed using reference TRBV28 and TRBJ2-7, is DVKVTQSSRYLVKRTGEKVFLECVQDMDHENMFWYRQDPGLGLRLIYFSYDVKMKEKGDIPEGYSVSREKKERFSLILESASTNQTSMYLCASSLPPGVGGRGYEQYFGPGTRLTVT.

This chain links TRBV27 with TRBJ2-3, with D maybe TRBD1 (6 bases). The CDR3 is 16 amino acids. Trimming took 4 bases from V and 6 from J, leaving 20 bases between them. Germline V gene lookup returns CDR1 MNHEY and CDR2 SMNVEV (reference sequence). The DNA for the CDR3 is TGTGCCAGCAGTTCATCGGGACACACGTTCGGGGATACGCAGTATTTT. This codes for CASSSSGHTFGDTQYF.

The rearrangement links TRBV7-8 to TRBJ2-7; tentatively, D is TRBD1 (7 bases). Germline-derived CDR1 and CDR2 are SGHVS and FQNEAQ. The CDR3 totals 19 residues. V was pared by 2 bases and J by 3 bases, with 26 bases between. As DNA, the CDR3 is TGTGCCAGCAGCTTAAGGGGGCTTGCGGGCCTGGGGGGTTTCTACGAGCAGTACTTC. It codes for CASSLRGLAGLGGFYEQYF.

The gene calls are TRBV4-1 and TRBJ2-7; the match to TRBD1 covers 7 bases. Germline-derived CDR1 and CDR2 are MGHRA and YSYEKL. This CDR3 has 13 amino acids. V shed 2 bases, J shed 12 bases, and the junction held 10 bases outside the gene matches. CDR3 protein: CASSQNRQDRSYF. The CDR3, as DNA: TGCGCCAGCAGCCAAAATCGTCAGGACAGGTCGTACTTC.

V usage is TRBV27 and J usage is TRBJ2-1; TRBD1 agrees at 7 bases. The CDR3 consists of 14 residues. Germline-derived CDR1 and CDR2 are MNHEY and SMNVEV (reference sequence). With V trimmed by 3 bases and J by 5 bases, 4 bases remained unmatched. CDR3 loop: CASSFSGTDNEQFF. The CDR3 region has the DNA TGTGCCAGCAGTTTCTCCGGGACAGACAATGAGCAGTTCTTC.

The chain has TRBV7-9 and TRBJ1-1, with D unclear. Trimming removed 2 bases from V and 4 bases from J, with 5 bases in between. The CDR3 totals 12 residues. Germline lookup yields CDR1 SEHNR and CDR2 FQNEAQ (reference sequence). CDR3 region: CASSLRATEAFF. For the CDR3, the DNA is TGTGCCAGCAGCTTAAGAGCCACTGAAGCTTTCTTT.